Each of the 29 T cell receptor beta chains below was sequenced from the same sample in a study of CD8 T cells in ankylosing spondylitis. Points from the study as a whole: In ankylosing spondylitis blood, a motif of eight highly homologous TCR beta variants appeared characteristic.

TCRdb reanalysed the 5' RACE reads using MiXCR and keeps one entry per CDR3 protein. The sample holds fewer than 500,000 distinct CDR3 sequences, roughly a quarter seen once. These receptors are not linked to any known antigen. Sequences were obtained from blood, either unsorted or a sorted T cell fraction (not recorded which). These receptors all come from a male donor with ankylosing spondylitis.

This chain joins TRBV3-1 and TRBJ2-7; 11 bases fit TRBD2. The CDR3 spans 17 residues. In germline, CDR1 is LGHDT, CDR2 YNNKEL (reference sequence). With V trimmed by 4 bases and J by 4 bases, 12 bases remained unmatched. CDR3 nucleotides: TGTGCCAGCAGCCCGGGACTAGCGGAACGATTGGGGTACGAGCAGTACTTC. Its translation is CASSPGLAERLGYEQYF.

This clonotype was seen only a few times. This chain links TRBV11-3 with TRBJ2-1; unclear D gene. The ends were cut back, 3 bases at V and 10 bases at J, with 13 bases in the middle. The CDR3 covers 13 residues. Germline loops: CDR1 SGHNT, CDR2 YENEEA. CDR3 amino acids: CASSFGFGQEQFF. The CDR3 DNA reads as TGTGCCAGCAGCTTTGGGTTCGGGCAGGAGCAGTTCTTC.

This rearrangement joins TRBV20-1 to TRBJ2-1; D is unclear. Germline assignment: CDR1 DFQATT and CDR2 SNEGSKA (reference sequence). The CDR3 contains 15 residues. Trimming pared 0 bases from V and 7 bases from J, leaving 16 bases between. This CDR3 reads CSARDPQVPRNEQFF. CDR3 DNA: TGCAGTGCTAGAGATCCCCAGGTCCCGAGGAATGAGCAGTTCTTC.

This clonotype has more than one count but fewer than ten. The chain links TRBV4-2 to TRBJ2-5; TRBD2 agrees at 8 bases. The CDR3 runs to 14 residues. Germline lookup yields CDR1 LGHNA and CDR2 YNFKEQ. V dropped 4 bases and J dropped 3; count of bases not matched to a gene: 4. This chain's CDR3 is CASSLSGTEETQYF. CDR3 sequence (DNA): TGTGCCAGCAGCCTTAGCGGGACCGAAGAGACCCAGTACTTC.

This clonotype was seen a few times. This sequence joins TRBV5-1 and TRBJ1-1; 9 bases fit TRBD1. This CDR3 contains 14 residues. The germline V gene has CDR1 SGHRS and CDR2 YFSETQ. J lost 3 bases, V lost 7 bases, and 7 bases had no gene match. CDR3 amino acids: CASARDRADTEAFF. The CDR3 DNA sequence: TGCGCCAGCGCACGGGACAGGGCGGACACTGAAGCTTTCTTT.

This clonotype turned up a few times. The V and J genes are TRBV5-4 and TRBJ1-5; D is uncertain. The CDR3 length is 12 residues. The V end lost 0 bases, the J end lost 6 bases, and 4 bases lay between the germline ends. CDR1 SGHNT and CDR2 YYREEE come from the germline V gene (reference sequence). The CDR3 region has the DNA TGTGCCAGCAGCTTGGATAGTCAGCCCCAGCATTTT. Translation: CASSLDSQPQHF.

There are a few counts of this clonotype. The chain carries TRBV5-1 and TRBJ1-1; TRBD1 is a possible D gene (6 bases). The CDR3 length is 14 residues. The V end was cut by 7 bases, the J end by 6 bases, with 19 bases between. CDR1 and CDR2 from the germline V gene are SGHRS and YFSETQ. CDR3 in DNA: TGCGCCAGCTTGATTGGACCAGGGGATGCTGAAGCTTTCTTT. As protein: CASLIGPGDAEAFF.

This sequence joins TRBV11-1 and TRBJ2-1; 10 bases line up with TRBD2. CDR1 and CDR2 from the germline V gene are SGHAT and FQDESV (reference sequence). The trim removed 0 bases at V and 1 base at J, leaving 12 bases unmatched. The CDR3 contains 20 residues. CDR3 amino acids: CASSLAYEAGGPVSYNEQFF. CDR3 sequence (DNA): TGTGCCAGCAGCTTAGCTTACGAAGCGGGAGGGCCAGTGTCCTACAATGAGCAGTTCTTC. The variable domain in full, completed from reference TRBV11-1 and TRBJ2-1, reads EAEVAQSPRYKITEKSQAVAFWCDPISGHATLYWYRQILGQGPELLVQFQDESVVDDSQLPKDRFSAERLKGVDSTLKIQPAELGDSAMYLCASSLAYEAGGPVSYNEQFFGPGTRLTVL.

This clonotype was counted between two and nine times. The rearrangement uses TRBV7-2 and TRBJ1-3; 7 positions match TRBD1. The CDR3 loop spans 15 amino acids. V trimming: 3 bases; J trimming: 4 bases; junction bases outside the gene matches: 6. Germline assignment: CDR1 SGHTA and CDR2 FQGNSA. CDR3 nucleotide sequence: TGTGCCAGCAGCTTCCGAGGGACAGCGGGAAACACCATATATTTT. It translates to CASSFRGTAGNTIYF.

The rearrangement joins TRBV7-9 to TRBJ2-1; 8 bases fit TRBD2. The V segment lost 7 bases and the J segment 5 bases; nucleotides outside the gene matches: 10. CDR1 and CDR2 from the germline V gene are SEHNR and FQNEAQ (reference sequence). The CDR3 has 15 amino acids. This CDR3 reads CASTKLAVGNNEQFF. The CDR3, as DNA: TGTGCCAGCACCAAACTAGCGGTCGGAAACAATGAGCAGTTCTTC.

V is TRBV6-1 and J is TRBJ1-3; TRBD1 matches 9 bases. Trimming at V came to 5 bases and at J to 2 bases, leaving 4 bases not matched to a gene. CDR3 length: 15 residues. Germline assignment: CDR1 MNHNS and CDR2 SASEGT. CDR3 coding DNA: TGTGCCAGCAGTAAGGGACAGGGCCCTGGAAACACCATATATTTT. Protein sequence: CASSKGQGPGNTIYF.

This clonotype appeared a few times. The chain employs TRBV11-1 and TRBJ2-3, with D tentatively TRBD1 (6 bases). CDR3 size: 14 residues. V was clipped by 5 bases and J by 0 bases, with 9 bases between them. Germline V CDR1 and CDR2: SGHAT, FQDESV (reference sequence). The CDR3 DNA reads TGTGCCAGCAGCCCCACAGGGAGCACAGATACGCAGTATTTT. Amino acid sequence: CASSPTGSTDTQYF.

This sequence joins TRBV7-9 and TRBJ1-3, with a tentative D call TRBD1 (5 bases). This CDR3 contains 16 residues. V gave up 3 bases and J gave up 0 bases, with 12 bases separating them. CDR1 and CDR2 (germline): SEHNR, FQNEAQ (reference sequence). The CDR3 nucleotides read TGTGCCAGCAGCTTGCCGGGACTTAGCTCTGGAAACACCATATATTTT. Translating gives CASSLPGLSSGNTIYF.

This clonotype occurred once. The chain employs TRBV24-1 and TRBJ1-4; D is unclear. Trimming took off 4 bases at V and 7 bases at J, with 15 bases between the two ends. Looked up from germline, CDR1 is KGHDR and CDR2 is SFDVKD. This CDR3 is 15 amino acids long. In DNA form, the CDR3 reads TGTGCCACCAGTGAACTTGCGGAGGGTGGTGAAAAACTGTTTTTT. Protein: CATSELAEGGEKLFF.

The chain has TRBV15 and TRBJ2-7, with a tentative D call TRBD2 (5 bases). Trimming took 4 bases from V and 6 from J, leaving 16 bases between them. This CDR3 region has 14 residues. Germline CDR1 reads LNHNV; CDR2 reads YYDKDF (reference sequence). Here the CDR3 reads CATSKGGLSVEQYF. CDR3 DNA sequence: TGTGCCACCAGCAAAGGAGGCCTTTCGGTCGAGCAGTACTTC.

V gene TRBV5-6 combines with J gene TRBJ2-1; maybe TRBD2 (7 bases). Trimming removed 4 bases from V and 3 bases from J, with 17 bases in between. The CDR3 runs to 16 residues. CDR1 SGHDT and CDR2 YYEEEE come from the germline V gene. The CDR3 DNA reads as TGTGCCAGCAGCACGGACGAGGGGGGGCTCTACAATGAGCAGTTCTTC. Residues: CASSTDEGGLYNEQFF.

The gene calls are TRBV5-1 and TRBJ2-3; weak D call: TRBD2 (6 bases). Germline V CDR1 and CDR2: SGHRS, YFSETQ. CDR3 size: 16 residues. The V and J ends lost 0 bases and 0 bases respectively, with 11 bases between them. The CDR3 DNA reads TGCGCCAGCAGCTTGGAGTCTAGCGCTAGCACAGATACGCAGTATTTT. It codes for CASSLESSASTDTQYF.

In its sample, this clonotype was seen many times. J is TRBJ2-7 and V is TRBV3-1; 7 positions agree with TRBD2. Losses at the gene ends were 1 base for V and 1 base for J; bases not matched to a gene: 1. Germline CDR1 is LGHDT and CDR2 is YNNKEL (reference sequence). CDR3 length: 14 amino acids. The CDR3 DNA reads TGTGCCAGCAGCCAAGCGGGGGGTTCCTACGAGCAGTACTTC. This encodes CASSQAGGSYEQYF.

This clonotype was detected many times. The chain employs TRBV7-9 and TRBJ1-1; D is possibly TRBD1 (6 bases). Trimming took off 2 bases at V and 0 bases at J, with 10 bases between the two ends. CDR1 and CDR2 from the germline V gene are SEHNR and FQNEAQ (reference sequence). The CDR3 is 15 residues long. The DNA of the CDR3 is TGTGCCAGCAGCTTAATGCGGACAGTGAACACTGAAGCTTTCTTT. Protein: CASSLMRTVNTEAFF.

The chain recombines TRBV6-5 with TRBJ1-5, with D perhaps TRBD1 (6 bases). Germline V gene data show CDR1 as MNHEY and CDR2 as SVGAGI. V gave up 0 bases and J gave up 4 bases, with 13 bases separating them. This CDR3 contains 16 residues. The CDR3 spells CASSYSSAGDNQPQHF. CDR3 in DNA: TGTGCCAGCAGTTACTCGAGTGCAGGGGATAATCAGCCCCAGCATTTT.

This clonotype was counted a few times. V and J are TRBV29-1 and TRBJ2-5; a weak D match, TRBD1 (8 bases). V gave up 6 bases and J gave up 5 bases, with 10 bases separating them. This CDR3 is built from 11 residues. Germline assignment: CDR1 SQVTM and CDR2 ANQGSEA. The CDR3 DNA is TGCAGCGTACAGGGGGGGGAGACCCAGTACTTC. Amino acids: CSVQGGETQYF.

A few counts support this clonotype. The rearrangement joins TRBV4-1 to TRBJ1-3; TRBD1 might be the D (5 bases). The CDR3 runs 16 residues. CDR1 MGHRA and CDR2 YSYEKL come from the germline V gene. V lost 3 bases to trimming and J lost 0 bases, with 12 bases between them. CDR3 protein: CASSQLQDSSGNTIYF. The CDR3 DNA is TGCGCCAGCAGCCAGCTACAGGACTCCTCTGGAAACACCATATATTTT.

This clonotype came up many times. The CDR3: CASSDGGASNTGELFF. CDR3 coding DNA: TGCGCCAGCAGCGATGGTGGGGCATCGAACACCGGGGAGCTGTTTTTT. V is TRBV5-1 and J is TRBJ2-2, with TRBD1 as a possible D gene (5 bases). V was shortened by 4 bases and J by 0 bases, with 13 bases between the two germline ends. Per germline, CDR1 SGHRS and CDR2 YFSETQ. The CDR3 runs to 16 residues.

This clonotype has only a few counts. The chain employs TRBV12-3 or TRBV12-4 and TRBJ1-5, with D possibly being TRBD1 (6 bases). With 3 bases removed from V and 5 bases from J, the gap between germline ends came to 17 bases. The CDR3 totals 16 residues. The chain's CDR3 is CASSLWLGRGDQPQHF. In DNA, the CDR3 is TGTGCCAGCAGTTTGTGGCTTGGCAGGGGTGATCAGCCCCAGCATTTT.

In its sample, this clonotype was seen a few times. The chain carries TRBV5-1 and TRBJ2-7; weak D call: TRBD1 (6 bases). The V and J ends lost 0 bases and 3 bases respectively, with 10 bases between them. This CDR3 region has 14 residues. From germline, CDR1 is SGHRS and CDR2 YFSETQ. In DNA, the CDR3 is TGCGCCAGCAGCTTGGAGGGACAAGGCTACGAGCAGTACGTC. Translated, it gives CASSLEGQGYEQYV.

V is TRBV2 and J is TRBJ2-1; TRBD2 aligns across 7 bases. Trimming at V came to 1 base and at J to 4 bases, leaving 7 bases not matched to a gene. Germline assignment: CDR1 SNHLY and CDR2 FYNNEI. The CDR3 has 16 amino acids. The chain's CDR3 is CASSEEGSGWYNEQFF. The CDR3, as DNA: TGTGCCAGCAGTGAAGAGGGTAGCGGGTGGTACAATGAGCAGTTCTTC.

This chain uses TRBV12-3 or TRBV12-4 with TRBJ2-3, with D tentatively TRBD2 (6 bases). Between the trimmed V and J ends, which lost 11 bases and 2 bases, there was a span of 14 bases. This CDR3 is 13 amino acids long. For the CDR3, the DNA is TGTGCCTCCGGGACTTCTTACACAGATACGCAGTATTTT. It yields the protein CASGTSYTDTQYF.

The J gene is TRBJ2-1, the V gene TRBV27; 10 bases align to TRBD1. Germline V CDR1 and CDR2: MNHEY, SMNVEV (reference sequence). The CDR3 length is 17 residues. The ends lost 0 bases at V and 2 bases at J; junction bases unmatched: 4. CDR3 nucleotide sequence: TGTGCCAGCAGTTTATCACGGGACAGGGGCCCCTACAATGAGCAGTTCTTC. Translating gives CASSLSRDRGPYNEQFF.

The J gene is TRBJ1-2, the V gene TRBV14, with 9 bases lining up with TRBD1. This CDR3 contains 15 residues. CDR1 is SGHDN and CDR2 is FVKESK in the germline V gene. V was clipped by 4 bases and J by 6 bases; unmatched bases: 9. CDR3 protein: CASSRLEDRGHGYTF. The CDR3 DNA is TGTGCCAGCAGCCGCCTGGAGGACAGGGGCCATGGCTACACCTTC.